This T cell receptor (beta chain) was captured in a study of regulatory T cells in long-lasting Graves disease. About the study: Prior antithyroid drug treatment in newly diagnosed Graves' patients lasted under 3 months. Points from the study as a whole: Among samples with persistent disease, TRBV28, TRBJ1-2 and TRBJ2-5 were favored.

At least ten counts were recorded for this clonotype. The antigen is unknown. The germline CDR1 and CDR2 sequences are LGHDT and YNNKEL (reference sequence). This CDR3 has 14 amino acids. V was pared by 0 bases and J by 6 bases, with 12 bases between. Libraries of TCR beta came from iRepertoire HTBI primers plus Arm-PCR of CDR3 regions. TCRdb passed the multiplex PCR reads through MiXCR, listing each CDR3 protein once. The sample yields approximately 490,000 distinct CDR3 sequences, about 17% seen once. Time point here: newly diagnosed GD, antithyroid drugs for less than 3 months. Making the TCR library involved RNA that had been extracted from PBMCs. The peripheral blood volume drawn was about 10 milliliters, and it was collected into EDTA tubes. The sample was also reused in another study, on T cells in Graves' hyperthyroidism and ophthalmopathy. That paper adds: The TCR CDR3 first-round RT-PCR relied on the HTBI primer set.

This specimen was peripheral blood mononuclear cells (PBMCs), taken at new diagnosis, from a patient treated with antithyroid drugs. The clonotype comes from a man between 40 and 49 years old with Graves disease. The chain employs TRBV3-1 and TRBJ2-7; D unclear. The CDR3 bases are TGTGCCAGCAGCCAAGATGTTAAAAGCAGCGAGCAGTACTTC. This gives the protein CASSQDVKSSEQYF.